The clone carrying this T cell receptor beta chain was counted a single time. The data were obtained in a study of blood T cell repertoires in COVID-19. Trimming cost V 0 bases and J 4 bases, with 16 bases left between them. CDR3 length: 16 residues. Germline CDR1 and CDR2: LGHDT and YNNKEL (reference sequence). The table came from immunoSEQ multiplex PCR; TCRdb's copy has only in-frame clones and leaves some out. The top ten hold around a sixth of the sample, which has 180,000 or so clones, 70% to 90% seen once. The source of this sequence is an older person with COVID-19, enrolled during active disease. The J gene is TRBJ2-7, the V gene TRBV3-1 (or the pseudogene TRBV3-2); D is perhaps TRBD2 (6 bases). The sample consisted of peripheral blood. The CDR3 protein is CASSQDVVAETYEQYF. The CDR3 nucleotides are TGTGCCAGCAGCCAAGATGTGGTAGCGGAAACTTACGAGCAGTACTTC.